The rows below give T cell receptor beta chains drawn from one sample of a study of early T cells in non-severe SARS-CoV-2 infection. TCRdb ran MiXCR on the 5' RACE reads and lists one entry per CDR3 protein. The profile covers over 45,000 distinct CDR3 sequences, with roughly a tenth appearing a single time and under 7.5% taken by the ten largest. Source material: whole blood. The receptors originated from an adult who was a healthcare worker with PCR-confirmed SARS-CoV-2 infection or an uninfected control (not recorded which). The CDR3 runs from the conserved cysteine through the conserved F or W. D genes are given only for firm matches. Clone sizes are given selectively: once, few, many, or a class where the clone is expanded.

len: 17
v_gene: TRBV7-9
j_gene: TRBJ2-7
abundance: many
d_gene: TRBD2
CDR3aa: CASSKFSAPGTTYEQYF
CDR3nt: TGTGCCAGCAGTAAGTTCTCAGCTCCAGGGACTACCTACGAGCAGTACTTC

len: 11
v_gene: TRBV29-1
j_gene: TRBJ2-7
abundance: NA
d_gene: TRBD2
CDR3aa: CSATTSGEQYF
CDR3nt: TGCAGCGCCACGACTAGCGGCGAGCAGTACTTC

len: 14
v_gene: TRBV5-1
j_gene: TRBJ2-1
abundance: many
d_gene: TRBD2
CDR3aa: CASSSGLAGNEQFF
CDR3nt: TGCGCCAGCAGCTCCGGACTAGCGGGAAATGAGCAGTTCTTC

len: 16
v_gene: TRBV6-6
j_gene: TRBJ2-7
abundance: many
d_gene: TRBD1
CDR3aa: CASNPLRTGHSYEQYF
CDR3nt: TGTGCCAGCAACCCATTACGGACAGGTCACTCCTACGAGCAGTACTTC

len: 16
v_gene: TRBV29-1
j_gene: TRBJ2-1
abundance: few
d_gene: TRBD1
CDR3aa: CSVEDLQQGAWNEQFF
CDR3nt: TGCAGCGTTGAAGATCTTCAACAGGGGGCTTGGAATGAGCAGTTCTTC

len: 15
v_gene: TRBV25-1
j_gene: TRBJ2-5
abundance: many
d_gene: NA
CDR3aa: CASSEWETLGETQYF
CDR3nt: TGTGCCAGCAGTGAATGGGAGACCCTCGGAGAGACCCAGTACTTC

len: 15
v_gene: TRBV10-3
j_gene: TRBJ2-7
abundance: few
d_gene: TRBD2
CDR3aa: CAIASGRANPYEQYF
CDR3nt: TGTGCCATCGCGAGCGGGAGGGCCAATCCGTATGAGCAGTACTTC

len: 13
v_gene: TRBV7-7
j_gene: TRBJ1-1
abundance: NA
d_gene: NA
CDR3aa: CASSTALGTEAFF
CDR3nt: TGTGCTAGCAGCACGGCATTGGGCACTGAAGCTTTCTTT

len: 14
v_gene: TRBV6-6
j_gene: TRBJ2-5
abundance: NA
d_gene: TRBD2
CDR3aa: CASSSGGRQETQYF
CDR3nt: TGTGCCAGCAGTTCGGGGGGACGGCAAGAGACCCAGTACTTC

len: 13
v_gene: TRBV6-5
j_gene: TRBJ2-1
abundance: medium-sized
d_gene: NA
CDR3aa: CASTPGNSGEQFF
CDR3nt: TGTGCCAGCACCCCAGGGAACTCCGGCGAGCAGTTCTTC

len: 13
v_gene: TRBV7-7
j_gene: TRBJ2-7
abundance: many
d_gene: TRBD2
CDR3aa: CASSTGLAGVQYF
CDR3nt: TGTGCTAGCAGCACGGGACTAGCGGGAGTTCAGTACTTC

len: 12
v_gene: TRBV20-1
j_gene: TRBJ2-3
abundance: few
d_gene: NA
CDR3aa: CSAQGRADTQYF
CDR3nt: TGCAGTGCTCAGGGCCGGGCAGATACGCAGTATTTT

len: 17
v_gene: TRBV18
j_gene: TRBJ2-4
abundance: NA
d_gene: NA
CDR3aa: CASSHGGWGSAKNIQYF
CDR3nt: TGTGCCAGCTCCCACGGTGGGTGGGGCTCCGCCAAAAACATTCAGTACTTC

len: 14
v_gene: TRBV18
j_gene: TRBJ1-1
abundance: NA
d_gene: TRBD1
CDR3aa: CASSPGTGREEAFF
CDR3nt: TGTGCCAGCTCACCGGGGACAGGTCGGGAGGAAGCTTTCTTT

len: 14
v_gene: TRBV6-2/TRBV6-3
j_gene: TRBJ1-2
abundance: many
d_gene: NA
CDR3aa: CASSYFAGDYGYTF
CDR3nt: TGTGCCAGCAGTTACTTTGCAGGGGACTATGGCTACACCTTC